This T cell receptor (beta chain) was retrieved from a study of beta chain bispecific antibodies for T cell cancers. Study context: The leukemia lines expressed TRBV12-3 (Jurkat) and TRBV5-5 (HPB-ALL).

This clonotype appeared many times. Its antigen is not identified. Germline V lookup: CDR1 SGHRS, CDR2 YFSETQ. V was shortened by 1 base and J by 7 bases, with 6 bases between the two germline ends. This CDR3 spans 12 amino acids. Overall study results and limits: The leukemia cells, rather than normal T cells, gave most of the targeted TRBV signal.

Either OKT3 anti-CD3 antibody or CD3/CD28 beads expanded T cells from blood mononuclear cells over roughly 3 days. TCRdb re-called the 5' RACE reads with MiXCR, one entry per CDR3 protein. Of roughly 15,000 distinct CDR3 sequences in the sample, about 1.9% are singletons; the top ten hold less than 9%. The clonotype comes from a human donor in good health. Some clones in this sample may be carry-over from other donors' samples. The chain carries TRBV5-1 and TRBJ2-1; D gene uncertain. Sequencing was carried out using healthy donor T cells cultured with leukemia cells. CDR3 sequence reads: CASSLKGNEQFF. Here the CDR3 DNA reads TGCGCCAGCAGCTTGAAAGGGAATGAGCAGTTCTTC. Combining the CDR3 with reference TRBV5-1 and TRBJ2-1 gives the whole variable domain KAGVTQTPRYLIKTRGQQVTLSCSPISGHRSVSWYQQTPGQGLQFLFEYFSETQRNKGNFPGRFSGRQFSNSRSEMNVSTLELGDSALYLCASSLKGNEQFFGPGTRLTVL.